This TCR beta chain originates from a study of blood T cell repertoires in COVID-19. Study context: Researchers got acute and convalescent COVID-19 samples from the United States, Italy and Spain. The analysed material was cDNA or gDNA that came from T cells, B-cell-depleted T cells, or PBMCs.

Trimming stripped 7 bases from V and 2 bases from J, with 9 bases between. The CDR3 covers 13 residues. Germline CDR1 LNHDA, CDR2 SQIVND (reference sequence). In the original processing: Cell counts per sample came from amplifying reference gene primers. Sequencing used immunoSEQ multiplex PCR; TCRdb keeps in-frame clones, though not all of them. That table furnishes V, J and clone size, whereas the DNA furnished D and trimming. There are some 340,000 clones in the sample; 85% occur only once, and roughly 3.6% lies in the top ten. Sequences were obtained from peripheral blood. The rearrangement links TRBV19 to TRBJ1-3; a possible D gene is TRBD1 (5 bases). The clonotype comes from a woman aged 18-29 years with acute or convalescent COVID-19. The CDR3 reads CASMGRAGNTIYF. The CDR3 coding sequence is TGTGCCAGTATGGGCAGGGCTGGAAACACCATATATTTT.